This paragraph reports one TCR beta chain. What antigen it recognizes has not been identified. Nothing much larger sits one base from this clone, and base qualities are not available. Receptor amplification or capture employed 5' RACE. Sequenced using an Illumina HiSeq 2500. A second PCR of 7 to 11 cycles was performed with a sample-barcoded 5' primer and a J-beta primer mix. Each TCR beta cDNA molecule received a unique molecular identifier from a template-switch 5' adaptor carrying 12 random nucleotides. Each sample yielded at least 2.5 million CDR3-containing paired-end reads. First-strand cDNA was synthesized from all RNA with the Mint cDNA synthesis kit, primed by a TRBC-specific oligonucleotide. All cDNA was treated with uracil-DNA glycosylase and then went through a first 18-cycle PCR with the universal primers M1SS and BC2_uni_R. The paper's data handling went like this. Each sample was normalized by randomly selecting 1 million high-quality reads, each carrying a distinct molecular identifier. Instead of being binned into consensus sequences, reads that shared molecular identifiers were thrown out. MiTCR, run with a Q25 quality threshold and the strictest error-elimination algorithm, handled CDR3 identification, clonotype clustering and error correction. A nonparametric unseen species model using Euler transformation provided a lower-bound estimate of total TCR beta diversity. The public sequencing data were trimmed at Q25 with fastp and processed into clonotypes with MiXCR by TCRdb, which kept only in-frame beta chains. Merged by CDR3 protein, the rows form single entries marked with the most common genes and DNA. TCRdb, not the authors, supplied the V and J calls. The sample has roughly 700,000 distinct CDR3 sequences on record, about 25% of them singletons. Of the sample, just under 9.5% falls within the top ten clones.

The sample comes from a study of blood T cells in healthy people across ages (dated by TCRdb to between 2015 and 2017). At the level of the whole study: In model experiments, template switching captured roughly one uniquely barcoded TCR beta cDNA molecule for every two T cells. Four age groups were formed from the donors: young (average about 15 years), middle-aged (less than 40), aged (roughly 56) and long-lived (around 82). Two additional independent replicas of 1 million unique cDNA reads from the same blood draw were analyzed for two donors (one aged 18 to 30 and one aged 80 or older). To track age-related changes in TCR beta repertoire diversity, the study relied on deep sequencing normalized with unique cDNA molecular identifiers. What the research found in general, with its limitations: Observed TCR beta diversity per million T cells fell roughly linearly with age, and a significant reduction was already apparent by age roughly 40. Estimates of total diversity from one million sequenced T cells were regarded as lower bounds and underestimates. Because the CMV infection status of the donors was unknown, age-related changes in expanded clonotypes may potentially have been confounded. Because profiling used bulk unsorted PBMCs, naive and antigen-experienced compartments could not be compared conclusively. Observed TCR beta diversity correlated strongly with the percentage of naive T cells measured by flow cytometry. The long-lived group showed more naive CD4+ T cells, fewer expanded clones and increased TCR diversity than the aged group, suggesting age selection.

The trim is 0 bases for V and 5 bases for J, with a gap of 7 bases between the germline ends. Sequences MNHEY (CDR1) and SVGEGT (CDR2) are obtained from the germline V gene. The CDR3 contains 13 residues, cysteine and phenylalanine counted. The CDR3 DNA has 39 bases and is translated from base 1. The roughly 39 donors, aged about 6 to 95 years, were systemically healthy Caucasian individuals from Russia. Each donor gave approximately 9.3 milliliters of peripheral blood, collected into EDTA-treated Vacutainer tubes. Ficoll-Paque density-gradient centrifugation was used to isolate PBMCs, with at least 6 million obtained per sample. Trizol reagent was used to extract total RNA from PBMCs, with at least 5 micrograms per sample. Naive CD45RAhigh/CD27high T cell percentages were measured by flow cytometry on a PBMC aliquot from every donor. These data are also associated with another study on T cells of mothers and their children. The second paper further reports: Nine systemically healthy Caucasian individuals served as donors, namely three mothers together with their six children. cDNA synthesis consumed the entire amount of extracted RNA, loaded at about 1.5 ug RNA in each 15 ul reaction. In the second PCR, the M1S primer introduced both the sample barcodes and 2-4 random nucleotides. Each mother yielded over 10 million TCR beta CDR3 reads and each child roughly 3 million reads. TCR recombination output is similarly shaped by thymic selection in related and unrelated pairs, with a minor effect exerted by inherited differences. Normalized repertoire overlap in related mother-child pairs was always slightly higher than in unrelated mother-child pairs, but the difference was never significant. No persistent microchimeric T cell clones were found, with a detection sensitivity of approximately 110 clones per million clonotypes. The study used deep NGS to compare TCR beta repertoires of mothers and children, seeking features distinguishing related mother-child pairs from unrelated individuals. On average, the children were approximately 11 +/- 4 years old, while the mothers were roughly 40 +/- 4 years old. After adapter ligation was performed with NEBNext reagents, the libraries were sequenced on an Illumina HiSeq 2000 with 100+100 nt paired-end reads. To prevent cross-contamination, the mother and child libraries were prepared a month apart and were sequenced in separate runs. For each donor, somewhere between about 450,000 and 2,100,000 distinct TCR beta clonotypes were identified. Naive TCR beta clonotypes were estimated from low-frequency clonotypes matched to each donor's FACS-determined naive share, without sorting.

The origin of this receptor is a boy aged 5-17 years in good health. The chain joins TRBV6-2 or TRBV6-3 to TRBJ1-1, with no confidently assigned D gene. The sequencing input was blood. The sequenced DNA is TGTGCCAGCAGTTACTCGTGGGAGACTGAAGCTTTCTTT. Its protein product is CASSYSWETEAFF.